The 32 T cell receptor beta chains below all came from one sample that was sequenced in a study of cytotoxic CD8 clonotypes in ibrutinib-treated CLL. Some clones are missing from TCRdb's copy, which holds only in-frame ones; the method was immunoSEQ multiplex PCR. The table includes 150,000 or so clones, roughly 88% detected once. The sequencing here drew on PBMCs, taken after 24 months of ibrutinib treatment. Every receptor here comes from a human donor with chronic lymphocytic leukemia.

This chain uses TRBV5-6 with TRBJ1-1; D remains unclear. The V gene's germline CDR1 is SGHDT and CDR2 YYEEEE. With 0 bases removed from V and 6 bases from J, the gap between germline ends came to 6 bases. This CDR3 is 12 amino acids long. CDR3 region: CASSLGVAEAFF. CDR3 nucleotide sequence: TGTGCCAGCAGCTTGGGGGTGGCTGAAGCTTTCTTT.

The gene calls are TRBV5-5 and TRBJ1-5; maybe TRBD1 (6 bases). The CDR3 contains 15 residues. Per germline, CDR1 SGHKS and CDR2 YYEKEE (reference sequence). V dropped 0 bases and J dropped 3 bases, with 10 bases sitting between them. The chain's CDR3 is CASSLGGGPNQPQHF. Here the CDR3 DNA reads TGTGCCAGCAGCTTGGGAGGGGGACCCAATCAGCCCCAGCATTTT.

The J gene is TRBJ1-1, the V gene TRBV28; D gene uncertain. CDR1 MDHEN and CDR2 SYDVKM come from the germline V gene. This CDR3 region has 11 residues. The V gene lost 2 bases and the J gene lost 4 bases, with 2 bases spanning the gap. The CDR3 DNA follows: TGTGCCAGCAGTTTAGCCACTGAAGCTTTCTTT. This codes for CASSLATEAFF.

As regards this clone: This sample includes further DNA sequences coding for the same CDR3. The chain couples TRBV9 to TRBJ1-2, with D unclear. The CDR3 has 13 residues. Per germline, CDR1 SGDLS and CDR2 YYNGEE. V gave up 0 bases and J gave up 2 bases, with 5 bases separating them. CDR3 amino acids: CASSVDRNYGYTF. The CDR3 DNA reads TGTGCCAGCAGCGTAGATAGAAACTATGGCTACACCTTC.

V and J are TRBV9 and TRBJ2-1, with D maybe TRBD2 (5 bases). Per the germline V gene, CDR1 is SGDLS and CDR2 is YYNGEE. V was shortened by 4 bases and J by 6 bases, with 14 bases between the two germline ends. The CDR3 length is 14 residues. The CDR3 is CASSIKDWPNEQFF. The CDR3 DNA reads as TGTGCCAGCAGCATAAAGGACTGGCCCAATGAGCAGTTCTTC.

CDR3 in DNA: TGTGCCAGCGCACGCGGCGGGGGCGAAAACTATGGCTACACCTTC. Translating it yields CASARGGGENYGYTF. J is TRBJ1-2 and V is TRBV6-5; possible D gene TRBD1, 6 bases. V dropped 8 bases and J dropped 2 bases, with 18 bases sitting between them. This CDR3 has 15 residues. In germline, CDR1 is MNHEY, CDR2 SVGAGI.

V gene TRBV5-4 combines with J gene TRBJ2-1, with no clear D. The CDR3 sequence is 13 residues long. Deletions cut 3 bases from V and 8 bases from J, with 12 bases between. CDR1 and CDR2 (germline): SGHNT, YYREEE (reference sequence). The CDR3 DNA sequence: TGTGCCAGCAGCTCGCCCCGCCTGGATGAGCAGTTCTTC. Its protein product is CASSSPRLDEQFF. Variable domain in full (rest from reference TRBV5-4 and TRBJ2-1): ETGVTQSPTHLIKTRGQQVTLRCSSQSGHNTVSWYQQALGQGPQFIFQYYREEENGRGNFPPRFSGLQFPNYSSELNVNALELDDSALYLCASSSPRLDEQFFGPGTRLTVL.

The chain links TRBV28 to TRBJ1-3, with unresolved D. Trimming pared 5 bases from V and 0 bases from J, leaving 11 bases between. Germline V CDR1 and CDR2: MDHEN, SYDVKM. The CDR3 totals 15 residues. The CDR3 loop is CASSVQSFSGNTIYF. The DNA of the CDR3 is TGTGCCAGCAGTGTACAGAGTTTCTCTGGAAACACCATATATTTT.

The genes are TRBV19 and TRBJ1-2; D not resolved. Trimming cost V 6 bases and J 7 bases, with 21 bases left between them. CDR1 is LNHDA and CDR2 is SQIVND in the germline V gene (reference sequence). This CDR3 has 15 residues. The DNA of the CDR3 is TGTGCCAGTAGAAGACGGGTCGCCGTCCCGGGTGGCTACACCTTC. It codes for CASRRRVAVPGGYTF.

CDR3 region: CASSLTFSEQYF. The CDR3 bases are TGTGCCAGCAGCTTAACGTTCTCGGAGCAGTACTTC. V and J are TRBV7-9 and TRBJ2-7; D uncertain. Germline V gene lookup returns CDR1 SEHNR and CDR2 FQNEAQ (reference sequence). The CDR3 extends over 12 amino acids. V lost 2 bases to trimming and J lost 7 bases, with 9 bases between them.

The rearrangement joins TRBV18 to TRBJ1-4, with 8 bases identical to TRBD1. The germline gives CDR1 KGHSH, CDR2 LQKENI. With 3 bases clipped from V and 4 bases from J, the junction kept 4 bases outside the gene matches. The length of the CDR3 is 15 residues. DNA for the CDR3: TGTGCCAGCTCACCCTGGACAGGGAATAATGAAAAACTGTTTTTT. This translates into CASSPWTGNNEKLFF.

This chain links TRBV28 with TRBJ2-1; 7 bases match TRBD2. The CDR3 runs to 16 residues. Germline-derived CDR1 and CDR2 are MDHEN and SYDVKM. The ends lost 5 bases at V and 5 bases at J; junction bases unmatched: 12. In DNA, the CDR3 is TGTGCCAGCAGTCCACCTCTGGGGGAGGGGAACAATGAGCAGTTCTTC. Translating it yields CASSPPLGEGNNEQFF.

The V gene is TRBV7-2, the J gene TRBJ2-5, with D possibly being TRBD2 (6 bases). Germline loops: CDR1 SGHTA, CDR2 FQGNSA. This CDR3 is 16 amino acids long. V was shortened by 3 bases and J by 5 bases, with 19 bases between the two germline ends. This chain's CDR3 is CASSLRGVEAVETQYF. The CDR3 region has the DNA TGTGCCAGCAGCTTGCGGGGAGTAGAGGCTGTGGAGACCCAGTACTTC.

The chain combines TRBV7-6 with TRBJ2-3; 10 nucleotides match TRBD2. CDR1 and CDR2 from the germline V gene are SGHVS and FNYEAQ. The CDR3 extends over 15 amino acids. The V and J ends lost 2 bases and 5 bases, in that order; junction bases with no gene match: 4. The CDR3 here is CASSLSRTSGDTQYF. CDR3 bases: TGTGCCAGCAGCTTATCTAGGACTAGCGGAGATACGCAGTATTTT.

The chain joins TRBV11-2 to TRBJ2-5; TRBD2 aligns across 13 bases. Germline V gene data show CDR1 as SGHAT and CDR2 as FQNNGV. The CDR3 is 16 amino acids. Trimming took 4 bases from V and 4 from J; bases not matched to a gene: 6. As DNA, the CDR3 is TGTGCCAGCAGCTACCTACTAGCGGGGGGGCTAGAGACCCAGTACTTC. Translation: CASSYLLAGGLETQYF.

V usage is TRBV7-9 and J usage is TRBJ2-1; D is unresolved. This CDR3 has 14 amino acids. Germline loops: CDR1 SEHNR, CDR2 FQNEAQ (reference sequence). Trimming left V 7 bases short and J 1 base short, with 11 bases between. CDR3 sequence reads: CASTPGVSYNEQFF. In DNA form, the CDR3 reads TGTGCCAGCACCCCCGGAGTTTCCTACAATGAGCAGTTCTTC.

The chain links TRBV5-1 to TRBJ1-2; D is ambiguous. The CDR3 is 13 amino acids. The V gene lost 0 bases and the J gene lost 7 bases, with 10 bases spanning the gap. Germline values: CDR1 SGHRS, CDR2 YFSETQ. DNA of the CDR3: TGCGCCAGCAGCTTGGGGGAGACGGGTGGCTACACCTTC. Its translation: CASSLGETGGYTF. The full variable domain, rest sourced from reference TRBV5-1 and TRBJ1-2, is KAGVTQTPRYLIKTRGQQVTLSCSPISGHRSVSWYQQTPGQGLQFLFEYFSETQRNKGNFPGRFSGRQFSNSRSEMNVSTLELGDSALYLCASSLGETGGYTFGSGTRLTVV.

The chain uses TRBV19 and TRBJ2-2, with TRBD1 matching 9 bases. J lost 0 bases, V lost 7 bases, and 6 bases had no gene match. The germline V gene has CDR1 LNHDA and CDR2 SQIVND (reference sequence). The CDR3 is 16 residues long. In DNA, the CDR3 is TGTGCCAGTAATACCCGGGACAGGGCGAACACCGGGGAGCTGTTTTTT. Translated: CASNTRDRANTGELFF.

J is TRBJ2-1 and V is TRBV5-5; perhaps TRBD1 as D (5 bases). The V end lost 2 bases, the J end lost 0 bases, and 9 bases lay between the germline ends. Germline lookup yields CDR1 SGHKS and CDR2 YYEKEE (reference sequence). This CDR3 is 15 amino acids long. The CDR3 coding sequence is TGTGCCAGCAGCTTTGGGGCCGCCTCCTACAATGAGCAGTTCTTC. This codes for CASSFGAASYNEQFF.

This clone was detected only a few times. The chain is built from TRBV10-3 and TRBJ1-3; D may be TRBD1 (5 bases). This CDR3 spans 14 amino acids. CDR1 is ENHRY and CDR2 is SYGVKD in the germline V gene. Trimming took 3 bases from V and 5 from J, leaving 11 bases between them. Written as DNA, the CDR3 is TGTGCCATCAGTGATACCCGGGACCGAAACACCATATATTTT. This gives the protein CAISDTRDRNTIYF.

The V gene is TRBV6-5, the J gene TRBJ2-2; D is ambiguous. V lost 7 bases, J lost 4 bases, and 10 bases lay in between. The CDR3 is made up of 13 amino acids. Germline V gives CDR1 MNHEY, CDR2 SVGAGI. This CDR3 reads CASTLGGTGELFF. As DNA, the CDR3 is TGTGCCAGCACCCTGGGTGGCACCGGGGAGCTGTTTTTT.

V gene TRBV30 combines with J gene TRBJ1-2, with D uncertain. V was trimmed by 2 bases and J by 5 bases, leaving 24 bases between them. Germline lookup yields CDR1 GTSNPN and CDR2 SVGIG (reference sequence). This CDR3 spans 17 amino acids. The CDR3 bases are TGTGCCTGGAGTTTGACTCGGGCCCGTCCTCCTTATTATGGCTACACCTTC. Protein product: CAWSLTRARPPYYGYTF.

The J gene is TRBJ2-7, the V gene TRBV5-4, with 15 bases aligning to TRBD2. CDR1 and CDR2 (germline): SGHNT, YYREEE (reference sequence). The trim removed 5 bases at V and 2 bases at J, leaving 8 bases unmatched. The CDR3 runs 17 residues. The CDR3 spells CASRAGTSGRTTYEQYF. The CDR3, as DNA: TGTGCCAGCAGGGCCGGGACTAGCGGGAGGACAACCTACGAGCAGTACTTC.

The CDR3 DNA reads TGTGCCAGCAGTACCGAAAACAGGGCTGGCAATCAGCCCCAGCATTTT. It specifies CASSTENRAGNQPQHF. V gene TRBV28 combines with J gene TRBJ1-5, with TRBD1 as a possible D gene (6 bases). Trimming took off 5 bases at V and 2 bases at J, with 16 bases between the two ends. Germline CDR1 MDHEN, CDR2 SYDVKM. The length of the CDR3 is 16 residues.

This rearrangement joins TRBV5-4 to TRBJ2-1; weak D call: TRBD2 (8 bases). The CDR3 runs 17 residues. Germline V lookup: CDR1 SGHNT, CDR2 YYREEE (reference sequence). The germline V and J ends were trimmed by 3 bases and 10 bases, with 26 bases remaining between them. Here the CDR3 DNA reads TGTGCCAGCAGCTCGGGGGGGACAGTTAGGGACTTAGAGGAGCAGTTCTTC. This gives the protein CASSSGGTVRDLEEQFF.

This chain uses TRBV13 with TRBJ2-3; TRBD2 agrees at 8 bases. The junction had 6 bases not matched to a gene; V was cut back by 4 bases and J by 0 bases. CDR3 length equals 16 residues. Germline V gene lookup returns CDR1 PRHDT and CDR2 FYEKMQ (reference sequence). Here the CDR3 reads CASSWNAGGSTDTQYF. CDR3 coding DNA: TGTGCCAGCAGCTGGAACGCGGGGGGCAGCACAGATACGCAGTATTTT.

The chain is built from TRBV7-9 and TRBJ2-7; weak D call: TRBD1 (5 bases). This CDR3 contains 13 residues. From germline, CDR1 is SEHNR and CDR2 FQNEAQ (reference sequence). Trimming shortened V by 4 bases and J by 2 bases, and 9 bases separated the two germline ends. CDR3 loop: CASSSQDTYEQYF. In nucleotides, the CDR3 is TGTGCCAGCAGCTCCCAGGACACCTACGAGCAGTACTTC.

This clone was recorded only once. The chain is built from TRBV6-1 and TRBJ2-7; the D gene is possibly TRBD1 (6 bases). CDR3 length: 17 residues. Between the trimmed V and J ends, which lost 4 bases and 1 base, there was a span of 20 bases. Germline CDR1 is MNHNS and CDR2 is SASEGT. The CDR3 reads CASSVTNRDTFSYEQYF. CDR3 bases: TGTGCCAGCAGTGTAACGAATCGGGACACTTTTTCCTACGAGCAGTACTTC.

In this sample, this clone turned up once. The chain carries TRBV28 and TRBJ2-7; 10 bases fit TRBD2. Germline trimming cut 5 bases from V and 2 bases from J; bases unmatched to any gene: 6. Germline V CDR1 and CDR2: MDHEN, SYDVKM. This CDR3 region has 15 residues. This CDR3 is CASSRPGTSAYEQYF. CDR3 DNA sequence: TGTGCCAGCAGTCGTCCCGGGACTAGCGCCTACGAGCAGTACTTC.

V gene TRBV7-2 combines with J gene TRBJ2-7; D not resolved. The CDR3 covers 14 residues. Per the germline V gene, CDR1 is SGHTA and CDR2 is FQGNSA. V dropped 1 base and J dropped 0 bases, with 7 bases sitting between them. This CDR3 reads CASSLGFLSYEQYF. The CDR3 bases are TGTGCCAGCAGCTTAGGCTTCCTCTCCTACGAGCAGTACTTC. The whole variable domain, filled in from reference TRBV7-2 and TRBJ2-7, reads GAGVSQSPSNKVTEKGKDVELRCDPISGHTALYWYRQSLGQGLEFLIYFQGNSAPDKSGLPSDRFSAERTGGSVSTLTIQRTQQEDSAVYLCASSLGFLSYEQYFGPGTRLTVT.

The chain employs TRBV2 and TRBJ2-2; D is perhaps TRBD1 or TRBD2 (5 bases each). Germline V CDR1 and CDR2: SNHLY, FYNNEI. Trimming took 6 bases from V and 1 from J, leaving 21 bases between them. The CDR3 has 18 amino acids. The CDR3 DNA follows: TGTGCCAGCAGGGGGGTTGAACTCTTATTGCGGAACACCGGGGAGCTGTTTTTT. Its protein is CASRGVELLLRNTGELFF.

This sequence joins TRBV27 and TRBJ1-5, with D perhaps TRBD1 (5 bases). Germline lookup yields CDR1 MNHEY and CDR2 SMNVEV (reference sequence). The CDR3 length is 17 residues. Trimming removed 5 bases from V and 2 bases from J, with 19 bases in between. The CDR3 loop reads CASSLWAGGPGNQPQHF. CDR3 coding DNA: TGTGCCAGCAGTCTCTGGGCCGGGGGTCCCGGCAATCAGCCCCAGCATTTT.